This entry lists 27 T cell receptor beta chains sequenced from one sample in a study of CD8 T cells in Susac syndrome (dated by TCRdb to the late 2010s). Library prep was done by the immunoSEQ multiplex PCR assay. RNA was extracted with the RNeasy kit and 0.5 to 1 ug was reverse transcribed using random hexamers. In TCRdb, the public reads were trimmed at Q25 with fastp and aligned with MiXCR, with productive beta chains retained. Under each unique CDR3 protein, matching rows form one entry showing the most common genes and DNA. Here the sample has some 110,000 distinct CDR3 sequences; 85% to 95% occur a single time. The ten top clones hold 0.093% of the sample. The sample taken for sequencing was CD4+ T cells from PBMCs. These receptors all stem from a human donor with multiple sclerosis.

This sequence joins TRBV7-2 and TRBJ1-1, with D unclear. Germline V gene sequence: CDR1 SGHTA, CDR2 FQGNSA. The CDR3 runs to 14 residues. The V end lost 1 base, the J end lost 4 bases, and 10 bases lay between the germline ends. This CDR3 reads CASSLDGRGTEAFF. In DNA form, the CDR3 reads TGTGCCAGCAGCTTAGACGGCCGGGGCACTGAAGCTTTCTTT.

This rearrangement joins TRBV5-1 to TRBJ2-2; a possible D gene is TRBD1 (6 bases). The CDR3 has 16 residues. Germline values: CDR1 SGHRS, CDR2 YFSETQ. The germline V and J ends were trimmed by 4 bases and 0 bases, with 13 bases remaining between them. The chain's CDR3 is CASSTPGAANTGELFF. The CDR3 region has the DNA TGCGCCAGCAGCACTCCAGGGGCGGCGAACACCGGGGAGCTGTTTTTT. The full variable domain, with the rest looked up from reference TRBV5-1 and TRBJ2-2, is KAGVTQTPRYLIKTRGQQVTLSCSPISGHRSVSWYQQTPGQGLQFLFEYFSETQRNKGNFPGRFSGRQFSNSRSEMNVSTLELGDSALYLCASSTPGAANTGELFFGEGSRLTVL.

The chain uses TRBV6-5 and TRBJ2-7, with 9 nucleotides matching TRBD1. There are 15 residues in the CDR3. Trimming took 5 bases from V and 7 from J; bases not matched to a gene: 12. Germline V lookup: CDR1 MNHEY, CDR2 SVGAGI. The CDR3 loop reads CASSRPGQGGGEQYF. CDR3 nucleotide sequence: TGTGCCAGCAGTCGTCCGGGACAGGGCGGTGGGGAGCAGTACTTC.

The chain couples TRBV14 to TRBJ1-4; D gene unclear. V lost 4 bases, J lost 7 bases, and 13 bases lay in between. CDR1 and CDR2 (germline): SGHDN, FVKESK. This CDR3 is 14 amino acids long. This CDR3 is CASSPLGPGEKLFF. In nucleotides, the CDR3 is TGTGCCAGCAGCCCCCTAGGTCCAGGTGAAAAACTGTTTTTT.

This chain uses TRBV3-1 with TRBJ2-7; 11 nucleotides line up with TRBD1. The CDR3 loop spans 18 amino acids. Trimming at V came to 4 bases and at J to 1 base, leaving 12 bases not matched to a gene. Germline loops: CDR1 LGHDT, CDR2 YNNKEL (reference sequence). The CDR3 region is CASSLFPPGQGGSYEQYF. CDR3 sequence (DNA): TGTGCCAGCAGCCTCTTCCCCCCGGGACAGGGGGGGTCCTACGAGCAGTACTTC.

A single count supports this clonotype. The chain couples TRBV3-1 to TRBJ1-1; 7 nucleotides line up with TRBD1. Unmatched junction bases numbered 2, after V lost 1 base and J lost 0 bases. The CDR3 has 15 amino acids. Germline values: CDR1 LGHDT, CDR2 YNNKEL (reference sequence). The CDR3 DNA is TGTGCCAGCAGCCAAGGGGACAGACTGAACACTGAAGCTTTCTTT. Amino acids: CASSQGDRLNTEAFF.

The chain is built from TRBV5-1 and TRBJ2-5, with D perhaps matching TRBD2 (6 bases). This CDR3 has 13 amino acids. The V and J ends lost 0 bases and 7 bases respectively, with 10 bases between them. Germline V gene sequence: CDR1 SGHRS, CDR2 YFSETQ. Here the CDR3 reads CASSLAGSGTQYF. Written as DNA, the CDR3 is TGCGCCAGCAGCTTGGCCGGTAGCGGGACCCAGTACTTC.

The chain links TRBV5-1 to TRBJ2-3; TRBD2 matches 13 bases. V was pared by 0 bases and J by 4 bases, with 5 bases of the junction left unmatched. Per the germline V gene, CDR1 is SGHRS and CDR2 is YFSETQ. The CDR3 is 17 amino acids. CDR3 amino acids: CASSLVLAGGPADTQYF. The CDR3 region has the DNA TGCGCCAGCAGCTTGGTACTAGCGGGGGGGCCCGCAGATACGCAGTATTTT. Supplemented by reference TRBV5-1 and TRBJ2-3, the full variable domain reads KAGVTQTPRYLIKTRGQQVTLSCSPISGHRSVSWYQQTPGQGLQFLFEYFSETQRNKGNFPGRFSGRQFSNSRSEMNVSTLELGDSALYLCASSLVLAGGPADTQYFGPGTRLTVL.

The rearrangement links TRBV28 to TRBJ2-7; a possible D gene is TRBD2 (6 bases). CDR1 and CDR2 from the germline V gene are MDHEN and SYDVKM. The V and J ends lost 5 bases and 0 bases respectively, with 8 bases between them. This CDR3 has 13 amino acids. The CDR3 region has the DNA TGTGCCAGCAGTGCCGGGAGCTCCTACGAGCAGTACTTC. Protein sequence: CASSAGSSYEQYF.

The genes are TRBV4-2 and TRBJ1-1, with TRBD1 identical over 7 bases. The CDR3 has 14 residues. V shed 0 bases and J 5 bases; nucleotides not matched to a gene: 3. Germline lookup yields CDR1 LGHNA and CDR2 YNFKEQ. The CDR3: CASSQDRGRTEAFF. CDR3 in DNA: TGTGCCAGCAGCCAAGATAGGGGGCGGACTGAAGCTTTCTTT.

The rearrangement uses TRBV9 and TRBJ1-1, with 7 bases identical to TRBD1. After removal of 0 bases from V and 1 base from J, the junction contained 9 bases not matched to a gene. Looked up from germline, CDR1 is SGDLS and CDR2 is YYNGEE. The CDR3 is 17 residues long. For the CDR3, the DNA is TGTGCCAGCAGCGTAGTGGAGGGGGCGCCTTCGAACACTGAAGCTTTCTTT. Translated, it gives CASSVVEGAPSNTEAFF.

The CDR3 here is CATARQGTAEAFF. The CDR3, as DNA: TGTGCCACCGCCCGACAGGGAACCGCTGAAGCTTTCTTT. The V and J genes are TRBV27 and TRBJ1-1; 7 positions match TRBD1. This CDR3 spans 13 amino acids. Germline V lookup: CDR1 MNHEY, CDR2 SMNVEV (reference sequence). V shed 10 bases and J 6 bases; nucleotides not matched to a gene: 11.

The J gene is TRBJ1-5, the V gene TRBV5-1; D call uncertain. Germline V lookup: CDR1 SGHRS, CDR2 YFSETQ. This CDR3 contains 16 residues. V was pared by 0 bases and J by 0 bases, with 10 bases between. The CDR3 sequence: CASSLGDEVSNQPQHF. The CDR3 DNA follows: TGCGCCAGCAGCTTGGGAGACGAAGTTAGCAATCAGCCCCAGCATTTT.

This chain uses TRBV30 with TRBJ2-7; 8 bases fit TRBD2. J lost 3 bases, V lost 2 bases, and 6 bases had no gene match. Germline CDR1 reads GTSNPN; CDR2 reads SVGIG (reference sequence). This CDR3 is built from 14 residues. The CDR3 DNA follows: TGTGCCTGGAGTAGAACCGCGGGAGGCTACGAGCAGTACTTC. Its protein product is CAWSRTAGGYEQYF.

J is TRBJ2-1 and V is TRBV7-2; 11 bases are a match to TRBD2. J gave up 3 bases and V 3 bases, and 4 bases lay outside the gene matches. There are 16 residues in the CDR3. Germline CDR1 reads SGHTA; CDR2 reads FQGNSA. DNA of the CDR3: TGTGCCAGCAGCTTTCTGACTAGCGGGGTCTACAATGAGCAGTTCTTC. Residues: CASSFLTSGVYNEQFF.

The genes are TRBV23-1 and TRBJ2-4; TRBD1 is a possible D gene (6 bases). TRBV23-1 counts as an open reading frame of uncertain function. The CDR3 consists of 19 residues. The V end was cut by 7 bases, the J end by 0 bases, with 25 bases between. The CDR3 DNA reads TGCGCCAGCATTCCAATTATGCGGACAGCAAATCTAGCCAAAAACATTCAGTACTTC. This sequence encodes CASIPIMRTANLAKNIQYF.

This chain connects TRBV30 to TRBJ2-7; maybe TRBD2 (5 bases). Trimming stripped 5 bases from V and 4 bases from J, with 12 bases between. The CDR3 covers 12 residues. Germline V gene lookup returns CDR1 GTSNPN and CDR2 SVGIG (reference sequence). The CDR3 region is CAWAGLTYEQYF. In DNA form, the CDR3 reads TGTGCCTGGGCCGGACTTACGTACGAGCAGTACTTC.

The rearrangement links TRBV18 to TRBJ1-1; D is unresolved. The CDR3 is 14 amino acids. The germline V gene encodes CDR1 KGHSH and CDR2 LQKENI. V lost 0 bases to trimming and J lost 6 bases, with 11 bases between them. The CDR3 spells CASSPPGVSAEAFF. In DNA, the CDR3 is TGTGCCAGCTCACCACCAGGAGTGTCGGCTGAAGCTTTCTTT.

V gene TRBV7-2 combines with J gene TRBJ1-1; D gene uncertain. V lost 1 base to trimming and J lost 9 bases, with 12 bases between them. Germline V CDR1 and CDR2: SGHTA, FQGNSA. CDR3 length equals 13 residues. This CDR3 is CASSLDSIRQAFF. Here the CDR3 DNA reads TGTGCCAGCAGCTTAGATTCGATCAGACAAGCTTTCTTT.

V and J are TRBV20-1 and TRBJ2-3; TRBD2 agrees at 9 bases. Unmatched junction bases numbered 6, after V lost 7 bases and J lost 1 base. Germline-derived CDR1 and CDR2 are DFQATT and SNEGSKA (reference sequence). There are 14 residues in the CDR3. CDR3: CSGVAGARTDTQYF. In DNA form, the CDR3 reads TGCAGTGGAGTAGCGGGGGCCCGCACAGATACGCAGTATTTT.

CDR3 sequence (DNA): TGTGCCAGCAGCCAAACCGCGACAGGGTGGAACACTGAAGCTTTCTTT. Encoded protein: CASSQTATGWNTEAFF. The chain couples TRBV7-9 to TRBJ1-1, with TRBD1 matching over 7 bases. The CDR3 has 16 amino acids. Germline V gives CDR1 SEHNR, CDR2 FQNEAQ (reference sequence). V lost 5 bases to trimming and J lost 1 base; unmatched junction nucleotides: 10.

The chain has TRBV7-2 and TRBJ2-3; D might be TRBD2 (7 bases). Per germline, CDR1 SGHTA and CDR2 FQGNSA. The CDR3 length is 15 residues. Trimming stripped 11 bases from V and 4 bases from J, with 22 bases between. DNA for the CDR3: TGTGCCTGGGGGAGGGGGGGGGCCACAGCAGATACGCAGTATTTT. Protein sequence: CAWGRGGATADTQYF.

The V and J genes are TRBV27 and TRBJ2-3; D is possibly TRBD2 (5 bases). Germline V gives CDR1 MNHEY, CDR2 SMNVEV (reference sequence). The V and J ends lost 5 bases and 6 bases respectively, with 18 bases between them. The length of the CDR3 is 15 residues. This chain's CDR3 is CASSLSGIMADTQYF. Here the CDR3 DNA reads TGTGCCAGCAGTCTGTCCGGGATCATGGCCGATACGCAGTATTTT.

V is TRBV6-5 and J is TRBJ1-2; D is possibly TRBD1 (5 bases). Germline values: CDR1 MNHEY, CDR2 SVGAGI. The CDR3 is 15 amino acids. The V and J ends lost 5 bases and 0 bases respectively, with 13 bases between them. CDR3 in amino acids: CASSTRRGTNYGYTF. DNA of the CDR3: TGTGCCAGCAGTACGAGAAGGGGCACTAACTATGGCTACACCTTC.

V gene TRBV4-1 combines with J gene TRBJ1-2, with a tentative D call TRBD1 (6 bases). V was shortened by 7 bases and J by 8 bases, with 23 bases between the two germline ends. Per the germline V gene, CDR1 is MGHRA and CDR2 is YSYEKL. This CDR3 contains 15 residues. The CDR3 region is CASTSIQGRAEGYTF. CDR3 sequence (DNA): TGCGCCAGCACCAGCATACAGGGAAGAGCGGAAGGCTACACCTTC.

The rearrangement joins TRBV12-3 or TRBV12-4 to TRBJ1-6; D possibly corresponds to TRBD1 (5 bases). CDR3 length equals 13 residues. With 8 bases removed from V and 9 bases from J, the gap between germline ends came to 14 bases. CDR3 residues: CASGARVSSPLHF. The DNA of the CDR3 is TGTGCCAGCGGGGCCAGGGTCAGTTCACCCCTCCACTTT.

There are a few counts of this clonotype. V usage is TRBV7-8 and J usage is TRBJ1-2, with D uncertain. There are 14 residues in the CDR3. Trimming shortened V by 0 bases and J by 6 bases, and 11 bases separated the two germline ends. Germline V gives CDR1 SGHVS, CDR2 FQNEAQ. The CDR3 region has the DNA TGTGCCAGCAGCTTAGCGCAAGGGCGTGATGGCTACACCTTC. Protein product: CASSLAQGRDGYTF.